This T cell receptor (beta chain) was captured in a study of radiotherapy plus CTLA-4 blockade in lung cancer. Study observations and caveats: Early clonal dynamics of blood T cells, together with interferon-beta, were reported as the best response predictor. Once radiotherapy plus ipilimumab had been given, TCR clones derived from tumor expanded in blood.

Libraries were prepared by immunoSEQ multiplex PCR; TCRdb keeps only in-frame clonotypes and omits some of them. The table has over 60,000 clones, around nine tenths seen once; the top ten hold less than 45%. With regard to this clone: Its antigen is currently unknown.

CDR3 length equals 12 residues. V shed 6 bases and J shed 0 bases, with 2 bases lying between them. Germline values: CDR1 SNHLY, CDR2 FYNNEI. With ipilimumab providing CTLA-4 blockade, focal radiation was administered to patients who had chemo-refractory metastatic non-small-cell lung cancer. The chain employs TRBV2 and TRBJ2-2; D call uncertain. The receptor was isolated from a human donor with non-small cell lung cancer that progressed on radiotherapy plus ipilimumab. The sample was peripheral blood, taken from a patient treated with radiotherapy plus ipilimumab. DNA of the CDR3: TGTGCCAGCAGGACGAACACCGGGGAGCTGTTTTTT. Encoded protein: CASRTNTGELFF.